Shown below are 12 T cell receptor beta chains from a single sample sequenced in a study of blood T cell repertoires in COVID-19 (TCRdb year 2020). Library preparation was by the immunoSEQ multiplex PCR assay. What TCRdb holds here is the immuneACCESS table cut down to in-frame rearrangements. Part of the clones is not present; checked against another copy, under half of the missing clones reflect an unresolved V gene, and the others are unexplained. Within this sample are some 150,000 clones, with 85% to 90% of them counted one time only. Over 5% of the sample is taken by the ten largest. Sample: peripheral blood. The receptors were sampled from a human donor in a cohort sampled during active COVID-19.

This chain uses TRBV28 with TRBJ1-5; 9 positions match TRBD1. With V trimmed by 5 bases and J by 1 base, 0 bases remained unmatched. This CDR3 comprises 14 residues. Germline CDR1 MDHEN, CDR2 SYDVKM. CDR3 bases: TGTGCCAGCAGTGGGACAGGGAGCAATCAGCCCCAGCATTTT. It specifies CASSGTGSNQPQHF.

The rearrangement uses TRBV5-1 and TRBJ2-1, with TRBD2 identical over 8 bases. Germline V gene sequence: CDR1 SGHRS, CDR2 YFSETQ. This CDR3 has 14 residues. The V and J ends lost 4 bases and 8 bases, in that order; junction bases with no gene match: 8. CDR3 DNA sequence: TGCGCCAGCAGCGGGGGGACTAGAGGAGATGAGCAGTTCTTC. Translation gives CASSGGTRGDEQFF.

V is TRBV13 and J is TRBJ2-5; TRBD2 is a possible D gene (7 bases). This CDR3 contains 16 residues. Germline V lookup: CDR1 PRHDT, CDR2 FYEKMQ (reference sequence). Trimming took off 2 bases at V and 1 base at J, with 14 bases between the two ends. Written as DNA, the CDR3 is TGTGCCAGCAGCTTATACGCGGGGGCGGGCCAAGAGACCCAGTACTTC. Translating gives CASSLYAGAGQETQYF. Full variable domain (rest looked up from reference TRBV13 and TRBJ2-5): AAGVIQSPRHLIKEKRETATLKCYPIPRHDTVYWYQQGPGQDPQFLISFYEKMQSDKGSIPDRFSAQQFSDYHSELNMSSLELGDSALYFCASSLYAGAGQETQYFGPGTRLLVL.

The chain couples TRBV27 to TRBJ2-7; D might be TRBD1 (5 bases). Deletions cut 6 bases from V and 2 bases from J, with 11 bases between. The CDR3 sequence is 13 residues long. Germline CDR1 and CDR2: MNHEY and SMNVEV (reference sequence). The CDR3 coding sequence is TGTGCCAGCAGCTGGACACCCACCTACGAGCAGTACTTC. Residues: CASSWTPTYEQYF.

This clone appeared once. V gene TRBV2 combines with J gene TRBJ2-3, with TRBD2 matching 12 bases. V gave up 4 bases and J gave up 1 base; unmatched junction bases: 9. This CDR3 is built from 18 residues. Germline V lookup: CDR1 SNHLY, CDR2 FYNNEI. CDR3 loop: CASSVPSGGARGTDTQYF. DNA of the CDR3: TGTGCCAGCAGTGTGCCTAGCGGGGGGGCCCGTGGCACAGATACGCAGTATTTT.

The chain recombines TRBV28 with TRBJ2-5; a weak D match, TRBD1 (5 bases). V was cut by 6 bases and J by 2 bases, with 13 bases left in between. The CDR3 runs to 14 residues. CDR1 and CDR2 (germline): MDHEN, SYDVKM. The CDR3 nucleotides read TGTGCCAGCAGAGGGGCAGGTGGACAAGAGACCCAGTACTTC. The encoded protein is CASRGAGGQETQYF.

The CDR3 bases are TGTGCCAGCAGCTCCCCTCTAGCGGGAGGCCCAGGGGGGTTCTTC. Its protein product is CASSSPLAGGPGGFF. The V and J genes are TRBV11-2 and TRBJ2-1, with 11 positions matching TRBD2. The CDR3 is 15 amino acids. CDR1 and CDR2 from the germline V gene are SGHAT and FQNNGV. V was pared by 4 bases and J by 15 bases, with 14 bases of the junction left unmatched.

CDR3 in amino acids: CASSLGRAPYGYTF. The CDR3 region has the DNA TGTGCCAGCAGCTTAGGCAGGGCCCCCTATGGCTACACCTTC. The chain has TRBV7-2 and TRBJ1-2, with D perhaps matching TRBD1 (5 bases). V lost 1 base and J lost 4, with 10 bases in between. This CDR3 comprises 14 residues. CDR1 and CDR2 (germline): SGHTA, FQGNSA. Based on the CDR3 plus reference TRBV7-2 and TRBJ1-2, the full variable domain is GAGVSQSPSNKVTEKGKDVELRCDPISGHTALYWYRQSLGQGLEFLIYFQGNSAPDKSGLPSDRFSAERTGGSVSTLTIQRTQQEDSAVYLCASSLGRAPYGYTFGSGTRLTVV.

For this clone: Different DNA sequences within this sample yield the same CDR3. The rearrangement links TRBV30 to TRBJ1-1; D is possibly TRBD1 (5 bases). Per germline, CDR1 GTSNPN and CDR2 SVGIG (reference sequence). This CDR3 has 13 amino acids. V was pared by 0 bases and J by 3 bases, with 8 bases between. The CDR3 DNA sequence: TGTGCCTGGAGTGTACAAGGGGACACTGAAGCTTTCTTT. Translated, it gives CAWSVQGDTEAFF.

This chain links TRBV30 with TRBJ2-1; 8 bases line up with TRBD2. CDR3 length: 15 residues. V dropped 2 bases and J dropped 7; count of bases not matched to a gene: 10. Germline-derived CDR1 and CDR2 are GTSNPN and SVGIG (reference sequence). The CDR3 loop reads CAWSPRLAPLNEQFF. The CDR3 nucleotides read TGTGCCTGGAGTCCCCGACTAGCGCCTCTTAATGAGCAGTTCTTC.

The V call is TRBV18, the J call TRBJ2-3; tentative D call: TRBD1 (6 bases). Per germline, CDR1 KGHSH and CDR2 LQKENI. CDR3 length equals 13 residues. The V end lost 5 bases, the J end lost 8 bases, and 14 bases lay between the germline ends. DNA for the CDR3: TGTGCCAGCTCATTGGACAGTCAGGGTACGCAGTATTTT. It translates to CASSLDSQGTQYF.

The chain carries TRBV25-1 and TRBJ2-3, with D tentatively TRBD1 (6 bases). CDR1 is MGHDK, CDR2 SYGVNS, per germline. The V end was cut by 8 bases, the J end by 1 base, with 13 bases between. This CDR3 contains 14 residues. The CDR3 region has the DNA TGTGCCAGCGGTGGGGGCCACGGCACAGATACGCAGTATTTT. Translated, it gives CASGGGHGTDTQYF.